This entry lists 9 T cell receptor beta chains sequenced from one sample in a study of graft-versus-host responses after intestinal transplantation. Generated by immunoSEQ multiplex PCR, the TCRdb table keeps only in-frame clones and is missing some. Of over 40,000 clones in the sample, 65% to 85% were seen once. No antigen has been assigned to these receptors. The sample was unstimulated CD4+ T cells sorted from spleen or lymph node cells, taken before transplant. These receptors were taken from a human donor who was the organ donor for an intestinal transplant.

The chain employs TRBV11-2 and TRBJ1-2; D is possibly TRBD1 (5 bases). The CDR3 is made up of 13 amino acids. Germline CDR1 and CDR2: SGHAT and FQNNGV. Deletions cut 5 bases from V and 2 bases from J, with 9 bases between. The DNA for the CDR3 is TGTGCCAGCAGCCGAACAGGAAACTATGGCTACACCTTC. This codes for CASSRTGNYGYTF.

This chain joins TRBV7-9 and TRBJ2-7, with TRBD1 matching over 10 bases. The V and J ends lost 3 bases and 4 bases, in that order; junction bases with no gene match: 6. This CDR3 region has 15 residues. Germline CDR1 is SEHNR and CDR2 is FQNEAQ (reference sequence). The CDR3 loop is CASSLTGGDGYEQYF. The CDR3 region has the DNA TGTGCCAGCAGCTTGACAGGGGGCGATGGTTACGAGCAGTACTTC.

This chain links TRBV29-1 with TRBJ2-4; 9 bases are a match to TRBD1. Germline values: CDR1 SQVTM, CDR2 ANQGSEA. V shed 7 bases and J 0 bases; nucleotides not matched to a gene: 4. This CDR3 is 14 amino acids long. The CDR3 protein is CSALDRGAKNIQYF. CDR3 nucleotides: TGCAGCGCCCTGGACAGGGGAGCCAAAAACATTCAGTACTTC.

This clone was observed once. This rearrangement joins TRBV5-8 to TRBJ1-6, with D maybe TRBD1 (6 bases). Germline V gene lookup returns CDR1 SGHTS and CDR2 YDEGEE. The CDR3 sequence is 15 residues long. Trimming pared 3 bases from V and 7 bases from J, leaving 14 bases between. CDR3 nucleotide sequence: TGTGCCAGCAGCTCCCTGGGGGGGCGCAATTCACCCCTCCACTTT. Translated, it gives CASSSLGGRNSPLHF.

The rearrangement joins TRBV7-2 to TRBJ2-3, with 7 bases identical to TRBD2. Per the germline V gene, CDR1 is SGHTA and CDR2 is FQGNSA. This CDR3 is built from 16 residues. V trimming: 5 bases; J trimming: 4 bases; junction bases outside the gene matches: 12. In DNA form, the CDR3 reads TGTGCCAGCAGCCCCTTAGGCGGGGGTTTACCAGATACGCAGTATTTT. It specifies CASSPLGGGLPDTQYF. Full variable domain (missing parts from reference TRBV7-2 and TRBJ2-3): GAGVSQSPSNKVTEKGKDVELRCDPISGHTALYWYRQSLGQGLEFLIYFQGNSAPDKSGLPSDRFSAERTGGSVSTLTIQRTQQEDSAVYLCASSPLGGGLPDTQYFGPGTRLTVL.

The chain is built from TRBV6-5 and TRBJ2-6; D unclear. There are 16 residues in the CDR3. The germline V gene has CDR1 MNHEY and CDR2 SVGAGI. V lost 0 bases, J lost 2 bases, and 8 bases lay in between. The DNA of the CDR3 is TGTGCCAGCAGTTACTCCCGGCAGGCTGGGGCCAACGTCCTGACTTTC. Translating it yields CASSYSRQAGANVLTF.

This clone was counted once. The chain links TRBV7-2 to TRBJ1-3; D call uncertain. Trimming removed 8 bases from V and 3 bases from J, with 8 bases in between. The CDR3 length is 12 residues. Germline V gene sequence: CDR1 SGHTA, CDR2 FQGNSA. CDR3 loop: CASSISGNTIYF. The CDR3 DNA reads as TGTGCCAGCTCGATAAGTGGAAACACCATATATTTT.

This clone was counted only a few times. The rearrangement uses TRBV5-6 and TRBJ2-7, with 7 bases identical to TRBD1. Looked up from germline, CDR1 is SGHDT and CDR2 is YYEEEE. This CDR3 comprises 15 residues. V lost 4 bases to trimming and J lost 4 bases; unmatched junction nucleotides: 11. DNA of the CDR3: TGTGCCAGCAGCCACGTAGATCCCAGGGGGTACGAGCAGTACTTC. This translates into CASSHVDPRGYEQYF.

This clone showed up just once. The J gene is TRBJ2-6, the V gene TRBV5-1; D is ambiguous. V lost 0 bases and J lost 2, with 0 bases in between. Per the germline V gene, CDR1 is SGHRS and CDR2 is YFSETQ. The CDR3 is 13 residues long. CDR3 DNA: TGCGCCAGCAGCTTGGCTGGGGCCAACGTCCTGACTTTC. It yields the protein CASSLAGANVLTF.